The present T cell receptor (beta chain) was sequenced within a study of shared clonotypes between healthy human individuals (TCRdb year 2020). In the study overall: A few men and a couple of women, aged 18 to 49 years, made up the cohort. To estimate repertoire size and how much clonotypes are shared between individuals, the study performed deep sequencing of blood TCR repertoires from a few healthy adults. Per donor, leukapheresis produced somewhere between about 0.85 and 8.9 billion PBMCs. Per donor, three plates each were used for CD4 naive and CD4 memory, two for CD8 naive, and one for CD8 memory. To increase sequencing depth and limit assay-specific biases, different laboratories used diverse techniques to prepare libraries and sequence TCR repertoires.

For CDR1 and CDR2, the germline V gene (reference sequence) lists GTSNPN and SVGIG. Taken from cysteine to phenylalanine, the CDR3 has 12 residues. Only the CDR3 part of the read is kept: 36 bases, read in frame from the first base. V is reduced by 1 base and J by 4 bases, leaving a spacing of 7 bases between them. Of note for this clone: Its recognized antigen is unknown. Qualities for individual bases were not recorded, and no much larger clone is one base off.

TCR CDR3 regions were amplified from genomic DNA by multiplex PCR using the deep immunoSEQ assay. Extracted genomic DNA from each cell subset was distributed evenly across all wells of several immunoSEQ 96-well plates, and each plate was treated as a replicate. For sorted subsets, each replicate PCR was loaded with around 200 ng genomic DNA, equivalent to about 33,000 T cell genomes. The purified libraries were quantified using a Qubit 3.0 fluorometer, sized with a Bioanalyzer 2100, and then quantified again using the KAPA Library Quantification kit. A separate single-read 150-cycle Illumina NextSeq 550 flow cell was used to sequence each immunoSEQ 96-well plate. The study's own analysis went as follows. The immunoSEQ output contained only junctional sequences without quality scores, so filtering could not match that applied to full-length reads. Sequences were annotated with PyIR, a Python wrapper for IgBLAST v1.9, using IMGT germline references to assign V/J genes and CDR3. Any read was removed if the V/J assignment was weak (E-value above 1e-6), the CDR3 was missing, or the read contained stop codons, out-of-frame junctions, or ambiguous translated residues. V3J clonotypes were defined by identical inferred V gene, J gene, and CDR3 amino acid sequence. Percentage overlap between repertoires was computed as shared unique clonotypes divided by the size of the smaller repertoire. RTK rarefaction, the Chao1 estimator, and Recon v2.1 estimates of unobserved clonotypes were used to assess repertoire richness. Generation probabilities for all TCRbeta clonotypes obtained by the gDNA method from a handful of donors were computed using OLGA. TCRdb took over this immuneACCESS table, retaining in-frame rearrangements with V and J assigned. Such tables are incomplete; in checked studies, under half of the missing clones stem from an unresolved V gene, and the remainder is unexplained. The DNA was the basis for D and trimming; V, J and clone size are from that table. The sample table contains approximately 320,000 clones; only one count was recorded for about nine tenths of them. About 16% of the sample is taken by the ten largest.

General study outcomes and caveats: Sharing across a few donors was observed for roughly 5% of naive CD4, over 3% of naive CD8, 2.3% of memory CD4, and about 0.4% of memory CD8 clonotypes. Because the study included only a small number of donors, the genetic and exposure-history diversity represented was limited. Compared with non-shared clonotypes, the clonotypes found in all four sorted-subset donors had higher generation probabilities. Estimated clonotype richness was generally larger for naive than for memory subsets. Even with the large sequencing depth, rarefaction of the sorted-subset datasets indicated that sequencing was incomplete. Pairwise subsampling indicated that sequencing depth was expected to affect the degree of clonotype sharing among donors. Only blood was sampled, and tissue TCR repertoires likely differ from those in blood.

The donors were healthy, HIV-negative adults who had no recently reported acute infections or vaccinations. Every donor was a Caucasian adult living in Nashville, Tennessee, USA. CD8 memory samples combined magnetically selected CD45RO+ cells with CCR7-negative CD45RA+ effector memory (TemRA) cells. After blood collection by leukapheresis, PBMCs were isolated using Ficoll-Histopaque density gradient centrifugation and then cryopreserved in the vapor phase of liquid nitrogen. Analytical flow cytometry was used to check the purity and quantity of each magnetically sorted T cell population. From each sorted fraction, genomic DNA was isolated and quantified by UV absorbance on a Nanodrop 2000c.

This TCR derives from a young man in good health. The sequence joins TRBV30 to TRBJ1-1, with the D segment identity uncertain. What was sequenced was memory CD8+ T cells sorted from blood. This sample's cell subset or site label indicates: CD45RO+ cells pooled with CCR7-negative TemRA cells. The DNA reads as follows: TGTGCCTGGAGTGACTATAGCACTGAAGCTTTCTTT. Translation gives CAWSDYSTEAFF.